This record covers a single T cell receptor (beta chain). Its target is unknown. This entry is derived from a study of cytomegalovirus exposure and HLA in healthy donors. Regarding the study as a whole: Analyzed later, association rates of TCRs varied across HLA loci, with DRB1 most and HLA-C fewest. The sole available immune exposure information was CMV serostatus. About 87% or about 30% of the time was how often most TCR beta V segments were productive, according to an earlier analysis.

This PCR relied on a set of 60 Vbeta primers and 13 Jbeta primers. Using immunoSEQ multiplex PCR, the repertoire was profiled, and TCRdb retains in-frame clones only, with some absent. The table records 120,000 or so clones, about 83% of them present only once. Material: PBMCs. This sequence originates from a woman between 40 and 55 years old in good health and CMV-seropositive.

The DNA for the CDR3 is TGTGCCAGCAGTTTCCCCGGGACAGGCAATGAGTATTTT. Protein sequence: CASSFPGTGNEYF. V gene TRBV27 combines with J gene TRBJ2-3; 8 nucleotides match TRBD1. The V gene end was trimmed by 3 bases and the J gene end by 13 bases; junction bases not matched to a gene: 9. Germline CDR1 MNHEY, CDR2 SMNVEV (reference sequence). This CDR3 contains 13 residues.